This entry features one T cell receptor (beta chain) sequence. The target antigen is unknown. This sample is part of a study of T cell responses to AZD1222 COVID-19 vaccine. Assay used: immunoSEQ multiplex PCR; TCRdb lists only in-frame clones, some missing. The top ten clones hold roughly 2.9% of a sample with some 140,000 clones, less than 90% of them seen once. The CDR3 contains 13 residues. Between the trimmed V and J ends, which lost 5 bases and 4 bases, there was a span of 11 bases. The germline V gene encodes CDR1 MDHEN and CDR2 SYDVKM. Findings and caveats of the study: Repertoires were obtained solely post-peak T cell response. Regions left unmutated in variants are reportedly the target of nearly half of spike-specific TCRs.

This clonotype was obtained from an adult in good health. The sequencing used peripheral blood, collected on day 0 of AZD1222 vaccination. The chain combines TRBV28 with TRBJ1-2; D unresolved. CDR3 in DNA: TGTGCCAGCAGTCAAGACTCTCTCTATGGCTACACCTTC. Amino acid sequence: CASSQDSLYGYTF.